One and the same sample provided the 18 T cell receptor beta chains below, sequenced in a study of Tregs in tolerant kidney transplant recipients. TCRdb keeps only in-frame clones here, not all; method: immunoSEQ multiplex PCR. This table holds around 98,000 clones, over 85% found once. The starting material was CD4+ T cells from blood, obtained before the transplant. The receptors originated from a human donor who received a combined kidney and bone marrow transplant.

The chain employs TRBV7-6 and TRBJ1-2; tentatively, D is TRBD1 (5 bases). Deletions cut 0 bases from V and 8 bases from J, with 13 bases between. The germline V gene has CDR1 SGHVS and CDR2 FNYEAQ. The CDR3 is 14 residues long. The CDR3 DNA sequence: TGTGCCAGCAGCTTAGCGCCAAGGGGCTGGGGCTACACCTTC. It is translated as CASSLAPRGWGYTF.

On this clone: The sample contains more than one DNA sequence encoding this CDR3. V and J are TRBV7-2 and TRBJ1-6, with 10 bases matching TRBD1. V lost 3 bases to trimming and J lost 5 bases; unmatched junction nucleotides: 1. This CDR3 is built from 15 residues. Looked up from germline, CDR1 is SGHTA and CDR2 is FQGNSA. CDR3 amino acids: CASSLGQGNNSPLHF. The CDR3 nucleotides are TGTGCCAGCAGCTTGGGACAGGGGAATAATTCACCCCTCCACTTT.

The chain combines TRBV2 with TRBJ2-5; D is possibly TRBD1 (6 bases). V was clipped by 2 bases and J by 4 bases, with 11 bases between them. Per germline, CDR1 SNHLY and CDR2 FYNNEI. CDR3 length: 14 residues. CDR3 bases: TGTGCCAGCAGTGAACGTCAGGGGAGAGAGACCCAGTACTTC. This codes for CASSERQGRETQYF.

V is TRBV19 and J is TRBJ1-1, with TRBD1 as a possible D gene (6 bases). V was clipped by 0 bases and J by 7 bases, with 12 bases between them. CDR1 is LNHDA and CDR2 is SQIVND in the germline V gene (reference sequence). This CDR3 contains 14 residues. The CDR3 reads CASSIEQGIGEAFF. The DNA of the CDR3 is TGTGCCAGTAGTATAGAACAGGGAATAGGTGAAGCTTTCTTT.

The CDR3 reads CASSPTSGNPFF. CDR3 DNA sequence: TGTGCCAGCAGCCCGACTAGCGGGAATCCGTTCTTC. This rearrangement joins TRBV9 to TRBJ2-1, with TRBD2 matching 11 bases. This CDR3 contains 12 residues. The ends lost 4 bases at V and 15 bases at J; junction bases unmatched: 6. Germline CDR1 SGDLS, CDR2 YYNGEE.

The chain employs TRBV28 and TRBJ1-2; D is unclear. The germline V and J ends were trimmed by 8 bases and 3 bases, with 13 bases remaining between them. This CDR3 region has 13 residues. Germline assignment: CDR1 MDHEN and CDR2 SYDVKM. The CDR3 nucleotides are TGTGCCAGCGGCGGCAGCTACTACTATGGCTACACCTTC. This sequence encodes CASGGSYYYGYTF.

The chain joins TRBV15 to TRBJ1-5; no clear D gene. Germline V gene data show CDR1 as LNHNV and CDR2 as YYDKDF (reference sequence). Trimming cost V 0 bases and J 6 bases, with 6 bases left between them. This CDR3 contains 13 residues. CDR3 amino acids: CATSRDPGQPQHF. CDR3 nucleotide sequence: TGTGCCACCAGCAGAGATCCGGGTCAGCCCCAGCATTTT.

This chain joins TRBV5-6 and TRBJ2-3; 9 bases fit TRBD2. The CDR3 runs to 16 residues. Germline V gene data show CDR1 as SGHDT and CDR2 as YYEEEE. J was trimmed by 4 bases and V by 0 bases; bases with no gene match: 6. CDR3 sequence reads: CASSLGGGGWADTQYF. Written as DNA, the CDR3 is TGTGCCAGCAGCTTGGGCGGGGGGGGTTGGGCAGATACGCAGTATTTT.

The chain has TRBV30 and TRBJ1-2, with 7 bases that match TRBD1. This CDR3 is 13 amino acids long. The V and J ends lost 2 bases and 6 bases, in that order; junction bases with no gene match: 6. Germline lookup yields CDR1 GTSNPN and CDR2 SVGIG (reference sequence). Here the CDR3 reads CAWSKGQFNGYTF. CDR3 bases: TGTGCCTGGAGTAAGGGACAGTTCAATGGCTACACCTTC.

The CDR3 DNA is TGTGCCAGCTCACCACCATCGCTCACAAAAATCAATGAGCAGTTCTTC. It is translated as CASSPPSLTKINEQFF. This chain joins TRBV18 and TRBJ2-1; D unresolved. The CDR3 runs 16 residues. CDR1 and CDR2 (germline): KGHSH, LQKENI. V was cut by 0 bases and J by 6 bases, with 15 bases left in between.

V usage is TRBV19 and J usage is TRBJ1-5; 12 bases fit TRBD1. This CDR3 has 16 residues. Germline trimming cut 5 bases from V and 7 bases from J; bases unmatched to any gene: 9. Germline V CDR1 and CDR2: LNHDA, SQIVND (reference sequence). CDR3 protein: CASSAGTGGRGQPQHF. The CDR3 region has the DNA TGTGCCAGTAGTGCCGGGACAGGGGGCCGAGGGCAGCCCCAGCATTTT. Filled out from reference TRBV19 and TRBJ1-5, the complete variable domain reads DGGITQSPKYLFRKEGQNVTLSCEQNLNHDAMYWYRQDPGQGLRLIYYSQIVNDFQKGDIAEGYSVSREKKESFPLTVTSAQKNPTAFYLCASSAGTGGRGQPQHFGDGTRLSIL.

The chain has TRBV6-6 and TRBJ2-3; D not certain. The length of the CDR3 is 11 residues. V was clipped by 9 bases and J by 4 bases, with 8 bases between them. Germline CDR1 is MNHNY and CDR2 is SVGAGI (reference sequence). Here the CDR3 DNA reads TGTGCCAGTAGTGCAGCAGATACGCAGTATTTT. Its translation is CASSAADTQYF.

The chain employs TRBV27 and TRBJ2-3; TRBD2 matches at 12 bases. V shed 5 bases, J shed 6 bases, and the junction held 6 bases outside the gene matches. This CDR3 spans 15 amino acids. Germline CDR1 is MNHEY and CDR2 is SMNVEV (reference sequence). The CDR3 spells CASSPLAGGPDTQYF. The CDR3 DNA sequence: TGTGCCAGCAGTCCCCTAGCGGGAGGGCCGGATACGCAGTATTTT.

V and J are TRBV10-2 and TRBJ1-1; D gene unclear. Trimming shortened V by 8 bases and J by 0 bases, and 16 bases separated the two germline ends. The CDR3 has 15 residues. Per germline, CDR1 WSHSY and CDR2 SAAADI. The DNA of the CDR3 is TGCGCCAGCGTTAGAAGTCGGGTACTGAACACTGAAGCTTTCTTT. Amino acid sequence: CASVRSRVLNTEAFF.

CDR3 sequence (DNA): TGTGCCAGCAGCTTAGTCACGGACTCAGAATCACCCCTCCACTTT. Its translation: CASSLVTDSESPLHF. The rearrangement links TRBV7-2 to TRBJ1-6, with D uncertain. Trimming removed 1 base from V and 10 bases from J, with 14 bases in between. This CDR3 is built from 15 residues. CDR1 and CDR2 from the germline V gene are SGHTA and FQGNSA.

The CDR3 DNA follows: TGTGCCAGCAGCGTAGGTAATAACTATGGCTACACCTTC. Encoded protein: CASSVGNNYGYTF. The chain recombines TRBV9 with TRBJ1-2; no firm D call. This CDR3 contains 13 residues. V was cut by 0 bases and J by 1 base, with 4 bases left in between. Per germline, CDR1 SGDLS and CDR2 YYNGEE.

The chain combines TRBV7-9 with TRBJ1-4, with TRBD1 matching over 9 bases. This CDR3 region has 16 residues. CDR1 is SEHNR, CDR2 FQNEAQ, per germline (reference sequence). The J segment lost 8 bases and the V segment lost 1 base, leaving 8 bases of the junction unmatched. Written as DNA, the CDR3 is TGTGCCAGCAGCTTAGACCCGGGACAGGGAAACGAAAAACTGTTTTTT. Translated: CASSLDPGQGNEKLFF.

J is TRBJ2-1 and V is TRBV11-2, with a tentative D call TRBD2 (5 bases). Trimming took off 5 bases at V and 2 bases at J, with 16 bases between the two ends. Germline CDR1 SGHAT, CDR2 FQNNGV. CDR3 size: 16 residues. The CDR3 here is CASSLEVLVPYNEQFF. In DNA, the CDR3 is TGTGCCAGCAGCCTGGAGGTACTAGTACCCTACAATGAGCAGTTCTTC. Based on the CDR3 plus reference TRBV11-2 and TRBJ2-1, the full variable domain is EAGVAQSPRYKIIEKRQSVAFWCNPISGHATLYWYQQILGQGPKLLIQFQNNGVVDDSQLPKDRFSAERLKGVDSTLKIQPAKLEDSAVYLCASSLEVLVPYNEQFFGPGTRLTVL.